A single sample is the source of the 27 T cell receptor beta chains below, sequenced in a study of beta chain features in type 1 diabetes. Study results and caveats: All four CD4+ subsets from Type 1 diabetes patients carried moderately but significantly shorter TCRB CDR3s.

These receptors lack a known antigen. Expressed TCRB transcripts were sequenced, since all the RNA that had been isolated was reverse transcribed. The data were produced by immunoSEQ multiplex PCR, yet TCRdb's version contains in-frame clones alone and is incomplete. The sample carries approximately 15,000 clones, around three quarters recorded once. The sequencing sample was made of Tregs from blood. The receptor source for this set is a man between 25 and 39 years old with type 1 diabetes.

This clone was seen a few times. The gene calls are TRBV19 and TRBJ1-5; D remains ambiguous. V was pared by 8 bases and J by 8 bases, with 13 bases between. Germline assignment: CDR1 LNHDA and CDR2 SQIVND (reference sequence). The CDR3 runs 12 residues. CDR3 loop: CASLGIRKPQHF. The CDR3 DNA follows: TGTGCCAGTCTCGGGATCCGAAAGCCCCAGCATTTT.

This clone was seen more than once but under ten times. This chain uses TRBV7-8 with TRBJ2-7; D gene unclear. CDR1 is SGHVS, CDR2 FQNEAQ, per germline. V lost 5 bases to trimming and J lost 3 bases, with 11 bases between them. The CDR3 runs to 13 residues. Here the CDR3 reads CASSVSTNYEQYF. The DNA of the CDR3 is TGTGCCAGCAGCGTTAGCACAAACTACGAGCAGTACTTC. The complete variable domain, with remaining parts taken from reference TRBV7-8 and TRBJ2-7, reads GAGVSQSPRYKVAKRGQDVALRCDPISGHVSLFWYQQALGQGPEFLTYFQNEAQLDKSGLPSDRFFAERPEGSVSTLKIQRTQQEDSAVYLCASSVSTNYEQYFGPGTRLTVT.

This chain uses TRBV18 with TRBJ1-2, with D perhaps TRBD1 (5 bases). The CDR3 totals 15 residues. Germline V gene data show CDR1 as KGHSH and CDR2 as LQKENI. Trimming shortened V by 1 base and J by 7 bases, and 16 bases separated the two germline ends. As DNA, the CDR3 is TGTGCCAGCTCACCACGAGGGGAAGCGGGACGTGGCTACACCTTC. Translating it yields CASSPRGEAGRGYTF. The whole variable domain, remainder taken from reference TRBV18 and TRBJ1-2, is NAGVMQNPRHLVRRRGQEARLRCSPMKGHSHVYWYRQLPEEGLKFMVYLQKENIIDESGMPKERFSAEFPKEGPSILRIQQVVRGDSAAYFCASSPRGEAGRGYTFGSGTRLTVV.

The V call is TRBV12-5, the J call TRBJ2-1; the D is unclear. Trimming took off 5 bases at V and 7 bases at J, with 9 bases between the two ends. This CDR3 region has 12 residues. Germline loops: CDR1 LGHNT, CDR2 FRNRAP. This CDR3 reads CASGPPRNEQFF. In DNA, the CDR3 is TGTGCTAGTGGTCCCCCGAGAAATGAGCAGTTCTTC.

The J gene is TRBJ1-1, the V gene TRBV29-1, with 10 bases lining up with TRBD1. This CDR3 spans 13 amino acids. Germline V gene sequence: CDR1 SQVTM, CDR2 ANQGSEA. Losses at the gene ends were 7 bases for V and 11 bases for J; bases not matched to a gene: 13. The CDR3 protein is CSAVTGGETGAFF. CDR3 in DNA: TGCAGCGCCGTGACAGGGGGCGAAACAGGGGCTTTCTTT.

This clone appeared a single time. The genes are TRBV5-6 and TRBJ1-2; 7 bases align to TRBD1. Germline V gene lookup returns CDR1 SGHDT and CDR2 YYEEEE. Trimming at V came to 4 bases and at J to 5 bases, leaving 5 bases not matched to a gene. The CDR3 loop spans 13 amino acids. CDR3 loop: CASSLTGAYGYTF. The CDR3 coding sequence is TGTGCCAGCAGCCTAACAGGGGCATATGGCTACACCTTC.

The V call is TRBV7-6, the J call TRBJ2-7; 7 bases match TRBD2. Germline CDR1 reads SGHVS; CDR2 reads FNYEAQ. Trimming at V came to 4 bases and at J to 1 base, leaving 10 bases not matched to a gene. The CDR3 is 16 amino acids. CDR3 nucleotides: TGTGCCAGCAGCTCCCAGATCAAGGGAGGGTCCTACGAGCAGTACTTC. This gives the protein CASSSQIKGGSYEQYF.

The rearrangement joins TRBV19 to TRBJ2-2; no definite D call. V gave up 1 base and J gave up 8 bases, with 14 bases separating them. Germline CDR1 reads LNHDA; CDR2 reads SQIVND (reference sequence). CDR3 length equals 15 residues. CDR3 sequence: CASSIAHVLRGELFF. CDR3 DNA: TGTGCCAGTAGTATAGCCCACGTCCTGCGTGGGGAGCTGTTTTTT.

The genes are TRBV30 and TRBJ2-4, with TRBD2 matching over 8 bases. Germline V CDR1 and CDR2: GTSNPN, SVGIG (reference sequence). The V gene end was trimmed by 3 bases and the J gene end by 4 bases; junction bases not matched to a gene: 11. The CDR3 covers 16 residues. CDR3 sequence: CAWRPHPSGSKNIQYF. The CDR3 DNA is TGTGCCTGGAGGCCACACCCTAGCGGGTCGAAAAACATTCAGTACTTC.

In its sample, this clone was seen a few times. V usage is TRBV29-1 and J usage is TRBJ2-5; TRBD2 matches at 8 bases. The CDR3 runs to 14 residues. V lost 4 bases to trimming and J lost 0 bases; unmatched junction nucleotides: 4. Germline CDR1 SQVTM, CDR2 ANQGSEA. CDR3 DNA sequence: TGCAGCGTTGGTCTAGCGGGCCACCAAGAGACCCAGTACTTC. As protein: CSVGLAGHQETQYF.

This clone has just one count. V usage is TRBV6-6 and J usage is TRBJ2-1; weak D call: TRBD2 (6 bases). V was shortened by 6 bases and J by 6 bases, with 18 bases between the two germline ends. From germline, CDR1 is MNHNY and CDR2 SVGAGI (reference sequence). The length of the CDR3 is 15 residues. The CDR3 coding sequence is TGTGCCAGCAGGCCTGTGGGCGGAGGGCCCAATGAGCAGTTCTTC. Translation: CASRPVGGGPNEQFF.

The V gene is TRBV6-1, the J gene TRBJ1-5; TRBD1 aligns across 7 bases. The CDR3 is 15 residues long. Trimming removed 4 bases from V and 8 bases from J; junction bases left unmatched: 11. CDR1 and CDR2 from the germline V gene are MNHNS and SASEGT. The CDR3 loop is CASSGYQYQGEPQHF. The CDR3 bases are TGTGCCAGCAGTGGCTACCAGTACCAGGGGGAGCCCCAGCATTTT.

Only a few counts were recorded for this clone. The J gene is TRBJ2-5, the V gene TRBV27; 12 nucleotides line up with TRBD2. Trimming took 8 bases from V and 4 from J; bases not matched to a gene: 8. This CDR3 has 15 residues. Germline CDR1 MNHEY, CDR2 SMNVEV (reference sequence). The CDR3 DNA reads as TGTGCCAGCCATCCTCTAGCGGGAGGGATAGAGACCCAGTACTTC. This gives the protein CASHPLAGGIETQYF.

The J gene is TRBJ2-1, the V gene TRBV25-1; D possibly corresponds to TRBD2 (7 bases). The CDR3 has 18 amino acids. V was pared by 4 bases and J by 0 bases, with 19 bases between. Germline assignment: CDR1 MGHDK and CDR2 SYGVNS. This CDR3 is CASSGFWGGHHSYNEQFF. In DNA, the CDR3 is TGTGCCAGCAGTGGCTTTTGGGGGGGGCATCACTCCTACAATGAGCAGTTCTTC.

The V call is TRBV28, the J call TRBJ1-2; D not resolved. The V end was cut by 5 bases, the J end by 6 bases, with 7 bases between. Germline V CDR1 and CDR2: MDHEN, SYDVKM. This CDR3 is built from 11 residues. The CDR3 loop is CASSNSNGYTF. DNA for the CDR3: TGTGCCAGCAGTAACTCGAATGGCTACACCTTC.

The CDR3 region is CASRRSGGVYQPQHF. The CDR3 DNA sequence: TGTGCCAGTAGACGAAGCGGGGGGGTGTATCAGCCCCAGCATTTT. The rearrangement uses TRBV19 and TRBJ1-5; a weak D match, TRBD1 (5 bases). CDR3 size: 15 residues. V gave up 6 bases and J gave up 5 bases, with 17 bases separating them. The germline V gene encodes CDR1 LNHDA and CDR2 SQIVND (reference sequence).

This clone turned up a few times. The chain recombines TRBV5-1 with TRBJ2-5; 7 bases line up with TRBD1. V was pared by 10 bases and J by 5 bases, with 11 bases of the junction left unmatched. The germline CDR1 and CDR2 sequences are SGHRS and YFSETQ. This CDR3 is 13 amino acids long. The CDR3 reads CAGRQGPGETQYF. CDR3 DNA: TGCGCCGGTCGACAGGGACCTGGGGAGACCCAGTACTTC.

The chain employs TRBV5-6 and TRBJ2-1; D is perhaps TRBD2 (5 bases). Trimming took off 3 bases at V and 0 bases at J, with 13 bases between the two ends. The CDR3 totals 16 residues. Germline lookup yields CDR1 SGHDT and CDR2 YYEEEE. DNA of the CDR3: TGTGCCAGCAGCTCCAGCGGCCGGGTCTCCTACAATGAGCAGTTCTTC. Translated, it gives CASSSSGRVSYNEQFF. Full variable domain (outside the CDR3, taken from reference TRBV5-6 and TRBJ2-1): DAGVTQSPTHLIKTRGQQVTLRCSPKSGHDTVSWYQQALGQGPQFIFQYYEEEERQRGNFPDRFSGHQFPNYSSELNVNALLLGDSALYLCASSSSGRVSYNEQFFGPGTRLTVL.

The chain combines TRBV6-6 with TRBJ1-5, with D perhaps matching TRBD1 (6 bases). V lost 6 bases, J lost 4 bases, and 10 bases lay in between. The CDR3 consists of 13 residues. Germline V CDR1 and CDR2: MNHNY, SVGAGI (reference sequence). The CDR3 nucleotides read TGTGCCAGCAGGGACAGCACTAATCAGCCCCAGCATTTT. Translating it yields CASRDSTNQPQHF.

V gene TRBV7-6 combines with J gene TRBJ2-5; the match to TRBD2 covers 9 bases. This CDR3 is built from 16 residues. The trim removed 1 base at V and 13 bases at J, leaving 16 bases unmatched. Germline V gives CDR1 SGHVS, CDR2 FNYEAQ. CDR3 residues: CASSLVGLGGGGRRYF. CDR3 DNA sequence: TGTGCCAGCAGCTTAGTTGGACTCGGCGGGGGGGGTAGGCGGTACTTC.

This clone was recorded a few times. The V call is TRBV2, the J call TRBJ2-3, with TRBD1 matching over 8 bases. The CDR3 is made up of 14 amino acids. With 5 bases clipped from V and 2 bases from J, the junction kept 3 bases outside the gene matches. Germline CDR1 SNHLY, CDR2 FYNNEI. As DNA, the CDR3 is TGTGCCAGCAGTAGGACAGGGTCCACAGATACGCAGTATTTT. Translated, it gives CASSRTGSTDTQYF.

The chain recombines TRBV19 with TRBJ2-2; TRBD2 agrees at 9 bases. Per the germline V gene, CDR1 is LNHDA and CDR2 is SQIVND (reference sequence). Trimming took 10 bases from V and 3 from J; bases not matched to a gene: 9. This CDR3 spans 15 amino acids. This chain's CDR3 is CATCGLASYTGELFF. The CDR3 nucleotides are TGTGCCACCTGCGGACTAGCGAGTTACACCGGGGAGCTGTTTTTT.

The V call is TRBV7-2, the J call TRBJ2-3; TRBD2 matches 7 bases. The V and J ends lost 3 bases and 3 bases, in that order; junction bases with no gene match: 6. From germline, CDR1 is SGHTA and CDR2 FQGNSA. This CDR3 has 15 residues. CDR3 in amino acids: CASSLTGGLTDTQYF. DNA for the CDR3: TGTGCCAGCAGCTTGACGGGAGGTTTGACAGATACGCAGTATTTT.

In this sample, this clone turned up a few times. The V gene is TRBV10-2, the J gene TRBJ2-3; TRBD2 aligns across 7 bases. V lost 0 bases and J lost 5; bases outside the gene matches: 5. The CDR3 is 15 amino acids. Germline V gene sequence: CDR1 WSHSY, CDR2 SAAADI. The DNA of the CDR3 is TGCGCCAGCAGTGAGTCGTGGGGAGGGTTAGATACGCAGTATTTT. Translation gives CASSESWGGLDTQYF.

The V and J genes are TRBV27 and TRBJ1-5, with D possibly matching TRBD1 (6 bases). The CDR3 consists of 19 residues. V was pared by 1 base and J by 4 bases, with 23 bases between. CDR1 and CDR2 (germline): MNHEY, SMNVEV (reference sequence). The DNA of the CDR3 is TGTGCCAGCAGTTTATATAACCCGGGAATACAGGGTGGGAATCAGCCCCAGCATTTT. Residues: CASSLYNPGIQGGNQPQHF.

The gene calls are TRBV11-2 and TRBJ2-5; the D gene is possibly TRBD2 (6 bases). The V gene lost 5 bases and the J gene lost 4 bases, with 17 bases spanning the gap. The CDR3 spans 15 residues. In germline, CDR1 is SGHAT, CDR2 FQNNGV. CDR3 sequence reads: CASSKGPSGGETQYF. The CDR3 DNA is TGTGCCAGCAGCAAGGGACCCTCCGGGGGAGAGACCCAGTACTTC.

Only a few counts were recorded for this clone. CDR3: CASSSGTEGDTQYF. DNA for the CDR3: TGCGCCAGCAGCTCCGGGACGGAGGGCGATACGCAGTATTTT. The V call is TRBV5-1, the J call TRBJ2-3; possibly TRBD2 for D (6 bases). Trimming shortened V by 3 bases and J by 6 bases, and 14 bases separated the two germline ends. Germline CDR1 and CDR2: SGHRS and YFSETQ. This CDR3 comprises 14 residues.